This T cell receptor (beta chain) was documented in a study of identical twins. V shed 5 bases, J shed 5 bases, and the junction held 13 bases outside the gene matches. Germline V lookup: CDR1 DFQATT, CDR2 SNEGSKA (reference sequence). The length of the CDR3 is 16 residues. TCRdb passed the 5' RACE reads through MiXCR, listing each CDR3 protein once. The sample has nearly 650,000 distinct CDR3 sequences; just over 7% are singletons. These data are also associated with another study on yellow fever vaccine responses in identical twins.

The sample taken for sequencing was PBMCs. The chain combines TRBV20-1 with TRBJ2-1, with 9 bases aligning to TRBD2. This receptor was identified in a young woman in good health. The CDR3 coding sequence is TGCAGTGCTGGGCGGCTAGCGGGACTAATGAACAATGAGCAGTTCTTC. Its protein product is CSAGRLAGLMNNEQFF.